This T cell receptor beta chain is from a study of PD-1 blockade in mismatch repair-deficient tumors. Study details: Patients had about a dozen mismatch repair-deficient cancer types and were previously treated and progressing.

Every patient had mismatch repair deficiency by PCR or immunohistochemistry. TCRdb's table, derived via immunoSEQ multiplex PCR, lists solely in-frame clones and lacks some. The sample records roughly 15,000 clones, 84% being singletons. From germline, CDR1 is SGHRS and CDR2 YFSETQ. J was trimmed by 4 bases and V by 9 bases; bases with no gene match: 12. The CDR3 has 15 amino acids. The TCR was taken from an adult with mismatch repair-deficient cancer. The chain has TRBV5-1 and TRBJ2-1, with 8 bases identical to TRBD1. The sample in question was PBMCs, obtained before pembrolizumab treatment. Written as DNA, the CDR3 is TGCGCCACCATGACAGGGGTTGGGGTATACAATGAGCAGTTCTTC. Protein sequence: CATMTGVGVYNEQFF.